This TCR beta chain was identified during a study of T cells after posttransplantation cyclophosphamide. The length of the CDR3 is 14 residues. The germline V gene encodes CDR1 MNHEY and CDR2 SVGAGI. The germline V and J ends were trimmed by 2 bases and 4 bases, with 11 bases remaining between them. Sequencing used immunoSEQ multiplex PCR; TCRdb keeps in-frame clones, though not all of them. The sample has 45,000 or so clones; about 90% are singletons. The genes are TRBV6-5 and TRBJ1-2; D perhaps matches TRBD1 (5 bases). Sequenced sample: PBMCs. The TCR was taken from a woman aged 45-60 years in good health and a related stem cell transplant donor. This CDR3 reads CASSYVGVGYGYTF. The DNA for the CDR3 is TGTGCCAGCAGTTACGTAGGGGTGGGCTATGGCTACACCTTC.